The TCR beta chain under discussion was sequenced for a study of T cell responses to AZD1222 COVID-19 vaccine. Study-level points and caveats: The breadth and depth of Spike-specific TCRs increased once two AZD1222 doses had been given. Variant regions that are unmutated are reportedly the target of nearly half of spike-specific TCRs. Most donors were white British and more were female, and clonal diversity was possibly underestimated. Scientists sampled the repertoires only once the peak T cell response had passed.

Turning to this clone: Its antigen is still unknown.

This CDR3 contains 14 residues. Germline V gene sequence: CDR1 MDHEN, CDR2 SYDVKM. The V end was cut by 6 bases, the J end by 4 bases, with 15 bases between. Profiling relied on immunoSEQ multiplex PCR, and the TCRdb table lists in-frame clones only, not all of them. The data hold 82,000 or so clones, with more than 90% observed a single time. The source material was peripheral blood, sampled on day 0 of AZD1222 vaccination. The TCR was taken from an adult in good health. J is TRBJ1-2 and V is TRBV28; perhaps TRBD1 as D (5 bases). In DNA form, the CDR3 reads TGTGCCAGCAGCTGGCGGGGGGGAAGCTATGGCTACACCTTC. Protein: CASSWRGGSYGYTF.